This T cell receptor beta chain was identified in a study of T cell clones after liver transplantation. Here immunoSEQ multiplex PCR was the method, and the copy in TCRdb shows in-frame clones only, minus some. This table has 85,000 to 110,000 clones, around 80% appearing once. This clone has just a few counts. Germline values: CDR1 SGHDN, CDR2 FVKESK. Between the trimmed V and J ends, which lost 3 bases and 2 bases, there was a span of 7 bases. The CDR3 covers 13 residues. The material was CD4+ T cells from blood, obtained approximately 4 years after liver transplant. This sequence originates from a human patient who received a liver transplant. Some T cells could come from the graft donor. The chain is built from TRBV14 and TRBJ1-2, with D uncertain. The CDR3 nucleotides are TGTGCCAGCAGCCAGACGAGGAACTATGGCTACACCTTC. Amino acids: CASSQTRNYGYTF.